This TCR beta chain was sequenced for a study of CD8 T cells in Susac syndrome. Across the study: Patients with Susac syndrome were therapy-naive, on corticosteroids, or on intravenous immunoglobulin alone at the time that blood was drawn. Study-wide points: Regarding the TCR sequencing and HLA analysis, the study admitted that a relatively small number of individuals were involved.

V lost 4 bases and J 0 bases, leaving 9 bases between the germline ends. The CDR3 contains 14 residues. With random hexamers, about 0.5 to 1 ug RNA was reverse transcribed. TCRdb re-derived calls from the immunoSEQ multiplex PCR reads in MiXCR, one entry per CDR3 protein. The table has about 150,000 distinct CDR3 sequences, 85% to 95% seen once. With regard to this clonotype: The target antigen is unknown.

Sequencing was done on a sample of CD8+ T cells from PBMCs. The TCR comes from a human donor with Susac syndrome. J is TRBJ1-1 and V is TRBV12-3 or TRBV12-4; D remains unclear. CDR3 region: CASSYRTVNTEAFF. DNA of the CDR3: TGTGCCAGCAGTTATAGGACGGTGAACACTGAAGCTTTCTTT.